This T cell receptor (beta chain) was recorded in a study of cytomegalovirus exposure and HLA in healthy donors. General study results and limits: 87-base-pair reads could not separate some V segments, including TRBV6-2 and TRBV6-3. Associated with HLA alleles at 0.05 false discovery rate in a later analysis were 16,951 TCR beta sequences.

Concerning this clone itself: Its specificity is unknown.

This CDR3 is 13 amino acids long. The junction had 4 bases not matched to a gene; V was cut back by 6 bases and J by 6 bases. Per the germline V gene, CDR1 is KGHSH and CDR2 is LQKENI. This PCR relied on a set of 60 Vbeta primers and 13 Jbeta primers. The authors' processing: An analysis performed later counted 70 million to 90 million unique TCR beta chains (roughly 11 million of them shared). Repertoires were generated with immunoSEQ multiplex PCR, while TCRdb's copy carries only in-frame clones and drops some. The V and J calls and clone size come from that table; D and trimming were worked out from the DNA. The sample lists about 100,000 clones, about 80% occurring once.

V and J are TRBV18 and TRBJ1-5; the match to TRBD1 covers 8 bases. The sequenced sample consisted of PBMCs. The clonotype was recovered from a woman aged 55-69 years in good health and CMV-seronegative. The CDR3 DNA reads TGTGCCAGCTCCCCCGACAGGGGTCAGCCCCAGCATTTT. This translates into CASSPDRGQPQHF.